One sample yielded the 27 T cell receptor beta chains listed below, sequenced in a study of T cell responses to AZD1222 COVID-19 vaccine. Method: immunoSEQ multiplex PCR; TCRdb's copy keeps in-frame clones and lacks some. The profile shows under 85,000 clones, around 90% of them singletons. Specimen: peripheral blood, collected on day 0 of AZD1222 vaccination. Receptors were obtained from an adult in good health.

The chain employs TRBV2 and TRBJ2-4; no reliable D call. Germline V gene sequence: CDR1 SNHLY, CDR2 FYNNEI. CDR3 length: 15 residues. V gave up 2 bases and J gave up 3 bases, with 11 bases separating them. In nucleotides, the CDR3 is TGTGCCAGCAGTGAATGGGTGTTCGGCAAAAACATTCAGTACTTC. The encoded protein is CASSEWVFGKNIQYF.

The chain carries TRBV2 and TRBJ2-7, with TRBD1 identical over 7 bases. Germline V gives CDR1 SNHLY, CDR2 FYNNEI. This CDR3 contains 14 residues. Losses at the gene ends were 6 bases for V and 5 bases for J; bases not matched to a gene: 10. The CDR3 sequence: CASSLRDSVDEQYF. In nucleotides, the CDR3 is TGTGCCAGCAGCCTCCGGGACAGTGTTGACGAGCAGTACTTC.

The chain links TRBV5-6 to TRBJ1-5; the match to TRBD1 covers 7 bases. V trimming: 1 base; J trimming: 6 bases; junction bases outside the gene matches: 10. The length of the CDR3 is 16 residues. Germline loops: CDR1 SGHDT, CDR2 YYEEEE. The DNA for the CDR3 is TGTGCCAGCAGCTTGCGTCCTGCAGGGGGAGGTCAGCCCCAGCATTTT. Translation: CASSLRPAGGGQPQHF. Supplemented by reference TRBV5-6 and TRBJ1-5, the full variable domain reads DAGVTQSPTHLIKTRGQQVTLRCSPKSGHDTVSWYQQALGQGPQFIFQYYEEEERQRGNFPDRFSGHQFPNYSSELNVNALLLGDSALYLCASSLRPAGGGQPQHFGDGTRLSIL.

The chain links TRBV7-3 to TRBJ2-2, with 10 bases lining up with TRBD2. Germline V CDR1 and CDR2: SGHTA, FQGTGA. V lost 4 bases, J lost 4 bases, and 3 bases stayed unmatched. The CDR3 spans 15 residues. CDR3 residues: CASSSLAGVTGELFF. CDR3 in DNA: TGTGCCAGCAGCTCCCTAGCGGGAGTCACCGGGGAGCTGTTTTTT. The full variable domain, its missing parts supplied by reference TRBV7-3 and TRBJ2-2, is GAGVSQTPSNKVTEKGKYVELRCDPISGHTALYWYRQSLGQGPEFLIYFQGTGAADDSGLPNDRFFAVRPEGSVSTLKIQRTERGDSAVYLCASSSLAGVTGELFFGEGSRLTVL.

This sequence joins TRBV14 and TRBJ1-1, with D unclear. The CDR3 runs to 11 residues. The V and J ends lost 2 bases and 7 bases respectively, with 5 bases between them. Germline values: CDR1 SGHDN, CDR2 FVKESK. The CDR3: CASSQSGEAFF. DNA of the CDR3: TGTGCCAGCAGCCAATCCGGTGAAGCTTTCTTT.

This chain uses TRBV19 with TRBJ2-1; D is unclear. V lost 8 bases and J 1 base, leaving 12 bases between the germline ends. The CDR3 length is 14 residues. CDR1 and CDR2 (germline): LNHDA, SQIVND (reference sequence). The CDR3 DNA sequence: TGTGCCAGTTCAAAATCTACATCCTACAATGAGCAGTTCTTC. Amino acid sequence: CASSKSTSYNEQFF.

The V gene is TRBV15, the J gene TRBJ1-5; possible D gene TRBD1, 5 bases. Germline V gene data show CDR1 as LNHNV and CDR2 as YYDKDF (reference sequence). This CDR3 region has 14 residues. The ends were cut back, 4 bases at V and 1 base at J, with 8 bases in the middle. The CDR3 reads CATSKGASNQPQHF. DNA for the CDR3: TGTGCCACCAGCAAAGGGGCGAGCAATCAGCCCCAGCATTTT.

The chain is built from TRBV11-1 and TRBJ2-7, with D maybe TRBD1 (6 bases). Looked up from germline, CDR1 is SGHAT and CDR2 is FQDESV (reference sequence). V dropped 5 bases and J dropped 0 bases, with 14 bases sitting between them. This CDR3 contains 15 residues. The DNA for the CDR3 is TGTGCCAGCAGCCGACGGACAGATAGCTCCTACGAGCAGTACTTC. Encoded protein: CASSRRTDSSYEQYF.

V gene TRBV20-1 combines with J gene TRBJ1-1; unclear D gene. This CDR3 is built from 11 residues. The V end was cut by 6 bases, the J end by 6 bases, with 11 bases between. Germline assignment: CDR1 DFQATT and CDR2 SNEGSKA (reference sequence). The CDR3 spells CSAPLGAEAFF. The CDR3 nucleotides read TGCAGTGCGCCGCTCGGGGCTGAAGCTTTCTTT.

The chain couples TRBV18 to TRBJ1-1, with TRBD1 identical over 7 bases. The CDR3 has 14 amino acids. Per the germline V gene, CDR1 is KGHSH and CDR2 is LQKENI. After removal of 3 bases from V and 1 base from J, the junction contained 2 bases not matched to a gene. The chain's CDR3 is CASSPRDRNTEAFF. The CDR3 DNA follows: TGTGCCAGCTCACCGAGGGACAGGAACACTGAAGCTTTCTTT.

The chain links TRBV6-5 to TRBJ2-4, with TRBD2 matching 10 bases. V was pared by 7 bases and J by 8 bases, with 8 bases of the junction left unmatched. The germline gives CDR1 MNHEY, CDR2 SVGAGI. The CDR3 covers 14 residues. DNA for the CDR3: TGTGCCAGCACTCCAGCGGGAGGGCGGTACATTCAGTACTTC. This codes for CASTPAGGRYIQYF.

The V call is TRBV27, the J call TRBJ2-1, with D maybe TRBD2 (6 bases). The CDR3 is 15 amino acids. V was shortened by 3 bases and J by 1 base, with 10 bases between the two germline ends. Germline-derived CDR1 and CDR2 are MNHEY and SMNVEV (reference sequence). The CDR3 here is CASSLVSGSYNEQFF. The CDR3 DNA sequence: TGTGCCAGCAGTTTGGTTAGCGGATCCTACAATGAGCAGTTCTTC.

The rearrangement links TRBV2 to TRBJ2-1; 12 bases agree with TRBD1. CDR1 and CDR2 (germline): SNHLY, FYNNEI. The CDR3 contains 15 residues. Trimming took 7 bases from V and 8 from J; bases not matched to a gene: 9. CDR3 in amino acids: CASTPGTGGRDEQFF. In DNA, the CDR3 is TGTGCCAGCACCCCCGGGACAGGGGGCAGGGATGAGCAGTTCTTC. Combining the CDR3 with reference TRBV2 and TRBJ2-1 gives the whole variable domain EPEVTQTPSHQVTQMGQEVILRCVPISNHLYFYWYRQILGQKVEFLVSFYNNEISEKSEIFDDQFSVERPDGSNFTLKIRSTKLEDSAMYFCASTPGTGGRDEQFFGPGTRLTVL.

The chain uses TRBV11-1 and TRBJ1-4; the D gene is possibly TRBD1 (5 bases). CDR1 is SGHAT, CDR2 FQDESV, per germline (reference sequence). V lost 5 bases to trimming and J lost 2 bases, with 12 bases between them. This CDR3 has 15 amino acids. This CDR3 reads CASSRTWGTNEKLFF. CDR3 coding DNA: TGTGCCAGCAGCCGAACTTGGGGCACTAATGAAAAACTGTTTTTT.

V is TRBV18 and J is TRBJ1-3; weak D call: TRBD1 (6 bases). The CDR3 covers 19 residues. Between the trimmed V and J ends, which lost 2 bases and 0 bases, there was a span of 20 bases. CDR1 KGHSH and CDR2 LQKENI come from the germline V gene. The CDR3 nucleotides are TGTGCCAGCTCACCAAGGTTGGGGGACAACCCAAACTCTGGAAACACCATATATTTT. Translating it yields CASSPRLGDNPNSGNTIYF. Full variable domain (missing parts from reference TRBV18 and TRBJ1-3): NAGVMQNPRHLVRRRGQEARLRCSPMKGHSHVYWYRQLPEEGLKFMVYLQKENIIDESGMPKERFSAEFPKEGPSILRIQQVVRGDSAAYFCASSPRLGDNPNSGNTIYFGEGSWLTVV.

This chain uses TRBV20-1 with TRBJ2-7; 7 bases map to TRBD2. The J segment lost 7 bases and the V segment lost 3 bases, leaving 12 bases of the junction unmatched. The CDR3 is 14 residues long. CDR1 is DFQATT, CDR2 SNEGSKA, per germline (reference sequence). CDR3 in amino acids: CSASMREFGREQYF. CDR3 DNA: TGCAGTGCTAGTATGCGGGAGTTCGGGAGGGAGCAGTACTTC.

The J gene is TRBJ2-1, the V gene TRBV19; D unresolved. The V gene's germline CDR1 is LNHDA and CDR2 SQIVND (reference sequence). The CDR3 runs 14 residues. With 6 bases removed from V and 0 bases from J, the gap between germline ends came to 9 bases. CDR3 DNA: TGTGCCAGTAGGGTGTGGAGCTCCTACAATGAGCAGTTCTTC. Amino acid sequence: CASRVWSSYNEQFF. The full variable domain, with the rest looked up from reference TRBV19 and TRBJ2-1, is DGGITQSPKYLFRKEGQNVTLSCEQNLNHDAMYWYRQDPGQGLRLIYYSQIVNDFQKGDIAEGYSVSREKKESFPLTVTSAQKNPTAFYLCASRVWSSYNEQFFGPGTRLTVL.

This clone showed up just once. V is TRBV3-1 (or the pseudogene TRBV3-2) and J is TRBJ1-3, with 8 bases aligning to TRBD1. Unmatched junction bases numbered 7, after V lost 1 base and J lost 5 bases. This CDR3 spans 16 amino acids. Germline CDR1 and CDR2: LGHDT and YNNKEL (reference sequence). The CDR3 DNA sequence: TGTGCCAGCAGCCAAGCGGACAGGGTCCTACGAAACACCATATATTTT. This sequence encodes CASSQADRVLRNTIYF.

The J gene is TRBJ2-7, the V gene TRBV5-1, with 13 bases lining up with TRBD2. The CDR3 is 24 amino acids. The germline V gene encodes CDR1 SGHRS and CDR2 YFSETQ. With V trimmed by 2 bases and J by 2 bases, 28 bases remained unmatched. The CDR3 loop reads CASSFRAQGAGTSGNPHFAYEQYF. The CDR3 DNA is TGCGCCAGCAGCTTCCGGGCTCAGGGCGCCGGGACTAGCGGGAACCCCCATTTTGCCTACGAGCAGTACTTC.

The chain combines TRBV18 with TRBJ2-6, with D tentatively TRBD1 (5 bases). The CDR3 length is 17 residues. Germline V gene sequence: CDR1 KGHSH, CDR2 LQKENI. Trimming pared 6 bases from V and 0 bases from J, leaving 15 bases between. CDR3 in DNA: TGTGCCAGCTCTCCTCGACAGTTACGCTCTGGGGCCAACGTCCTGACTTTC. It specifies CASSPRQLRSGANVLTF. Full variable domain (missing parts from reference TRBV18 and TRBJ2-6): NAGVMQNPRHLVRRRGQEARLRCSPMKGHSHVYWYRQLPEEGLKFMVYLQKENIIDESGMPKERFSAEFPKEGPSILRIQQVVRGDSAAYFCASSPRQLRSGANVLTFGAGSRLTVL.

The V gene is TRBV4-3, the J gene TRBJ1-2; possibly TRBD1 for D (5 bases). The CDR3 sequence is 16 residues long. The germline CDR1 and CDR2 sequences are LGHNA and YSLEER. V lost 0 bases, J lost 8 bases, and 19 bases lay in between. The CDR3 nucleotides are TGCGCCAGCAGCCAAGATTGGACACAGGAGGGAAAGGGCTACACCTTC. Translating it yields CASSQDWTQEGKGYTF.

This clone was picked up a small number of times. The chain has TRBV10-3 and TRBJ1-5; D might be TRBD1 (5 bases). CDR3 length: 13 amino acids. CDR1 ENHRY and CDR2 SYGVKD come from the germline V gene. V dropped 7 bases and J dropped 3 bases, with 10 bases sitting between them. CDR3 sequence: CAITGQVNQPQHF. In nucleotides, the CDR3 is TGTGCCATCACCGGACAAGTCAATCAGCCCCAGCATTTT.

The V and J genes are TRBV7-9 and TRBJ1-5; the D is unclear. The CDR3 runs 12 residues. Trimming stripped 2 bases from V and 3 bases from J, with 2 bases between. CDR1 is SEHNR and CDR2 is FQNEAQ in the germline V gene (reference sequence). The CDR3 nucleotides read TGTGCCAGCAGCTTAATCAATCAGCCCCAGCATTTT. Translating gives CASSLINQPQHF.

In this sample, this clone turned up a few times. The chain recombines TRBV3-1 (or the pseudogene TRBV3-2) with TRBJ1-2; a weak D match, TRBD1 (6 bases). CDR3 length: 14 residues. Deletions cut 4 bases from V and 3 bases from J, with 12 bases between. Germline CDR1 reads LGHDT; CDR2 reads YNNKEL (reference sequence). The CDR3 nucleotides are TGTGCCAGCAGCCCCCCGGGACACCACTATGGCTACACCTTC. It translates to CASSPPGHHYGYTF.

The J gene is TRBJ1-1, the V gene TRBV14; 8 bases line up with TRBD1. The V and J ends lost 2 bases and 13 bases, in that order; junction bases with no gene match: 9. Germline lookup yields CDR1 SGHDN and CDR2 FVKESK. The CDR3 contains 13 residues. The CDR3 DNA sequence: TGTGCCAGCAGCCAAAATCCGAGGACAGGGTGTTTCTTT. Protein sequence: CASSQNPRTGCFF.

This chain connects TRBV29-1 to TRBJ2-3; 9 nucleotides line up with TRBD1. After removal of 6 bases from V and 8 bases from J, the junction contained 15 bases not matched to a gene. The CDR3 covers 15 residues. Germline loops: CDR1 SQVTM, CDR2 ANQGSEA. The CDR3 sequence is CSVLKQGARGGTQYF. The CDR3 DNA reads TGCAGCGTGCTGAAACAGGGGGCGCGAGGAGGTACGCAGTATTTT.

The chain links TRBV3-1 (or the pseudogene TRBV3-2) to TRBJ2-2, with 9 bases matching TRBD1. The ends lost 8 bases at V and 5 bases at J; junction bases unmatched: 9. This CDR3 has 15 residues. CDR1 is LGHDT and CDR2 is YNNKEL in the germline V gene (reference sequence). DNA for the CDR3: TGTGCCAGCGCAACGACAGGGGGGTCAACCGGGGAGCTGTTTTTT. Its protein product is CASATTGGSTGELFF.